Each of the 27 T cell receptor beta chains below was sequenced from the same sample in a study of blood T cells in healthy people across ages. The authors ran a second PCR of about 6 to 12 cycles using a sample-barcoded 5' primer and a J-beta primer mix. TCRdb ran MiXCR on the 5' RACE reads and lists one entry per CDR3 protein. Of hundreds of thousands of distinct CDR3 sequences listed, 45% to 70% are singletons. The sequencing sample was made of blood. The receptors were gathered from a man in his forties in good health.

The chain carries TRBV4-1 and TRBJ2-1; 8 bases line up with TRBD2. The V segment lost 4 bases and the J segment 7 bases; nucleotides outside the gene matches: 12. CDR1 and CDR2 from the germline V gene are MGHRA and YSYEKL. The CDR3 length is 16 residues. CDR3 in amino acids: CASSLGVRGLENEQFF. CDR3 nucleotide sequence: TGCGCCAGCAGCCTGGGTGTTAGGGGACTAGAAAATGAGCAGTTCTTC.

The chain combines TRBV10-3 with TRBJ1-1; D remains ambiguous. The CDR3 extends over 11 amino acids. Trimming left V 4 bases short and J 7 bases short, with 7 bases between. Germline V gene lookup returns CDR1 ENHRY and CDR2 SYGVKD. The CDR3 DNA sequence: TGTGCCATCAGTGTCGGGTTTGAAGCTTTCTTT. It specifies CAISVGFEAFF.

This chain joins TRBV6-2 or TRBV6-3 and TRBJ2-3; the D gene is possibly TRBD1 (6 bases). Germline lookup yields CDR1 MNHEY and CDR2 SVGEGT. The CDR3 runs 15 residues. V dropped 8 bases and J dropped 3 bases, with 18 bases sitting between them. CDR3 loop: CASSQYRVLTDTQYF. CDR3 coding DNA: TGTGCCAGCTCGCAATACAGGGTTCTGACAGATACGCAGTATTTT.

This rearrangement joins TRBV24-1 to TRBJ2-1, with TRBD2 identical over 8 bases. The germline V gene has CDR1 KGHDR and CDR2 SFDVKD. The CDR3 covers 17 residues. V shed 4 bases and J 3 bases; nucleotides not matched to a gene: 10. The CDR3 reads CATSDPGPGRGYNEQFF. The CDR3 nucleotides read TGTGCCACCAGTGACCCCGGCCCCGGGAGGGGCTACAATGAGCAGTTCTTC.

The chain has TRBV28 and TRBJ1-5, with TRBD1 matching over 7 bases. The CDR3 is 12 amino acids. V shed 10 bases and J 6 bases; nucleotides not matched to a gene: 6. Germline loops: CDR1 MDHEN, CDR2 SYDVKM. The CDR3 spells CATQGSSQPQHF. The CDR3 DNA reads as TGTGCCACACAGGGGAGTAGTCAGCCCCAGCATTTT.

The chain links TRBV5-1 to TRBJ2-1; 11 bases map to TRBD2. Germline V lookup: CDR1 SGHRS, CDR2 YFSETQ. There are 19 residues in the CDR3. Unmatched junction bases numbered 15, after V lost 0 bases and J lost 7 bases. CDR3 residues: CASSLGRWSETSGRNEQFF. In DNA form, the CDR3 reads TGCGCCAGCAGCTTGGGCAGGTGGTCCGAAACTAGCGGGAGAAATGAGCAGTTCTTC. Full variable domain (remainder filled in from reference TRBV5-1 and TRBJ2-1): KAGVTQTPRYLIKTRGQQVTLSCSPISGHRSVSWYQQTPGQGLQFLFEYFSETQRNKGNFPGRFSGRQFSNSRSEMNVSTLELGDSALYLCASSLGRWSETSGRNEQFFGPGTRLTVL.

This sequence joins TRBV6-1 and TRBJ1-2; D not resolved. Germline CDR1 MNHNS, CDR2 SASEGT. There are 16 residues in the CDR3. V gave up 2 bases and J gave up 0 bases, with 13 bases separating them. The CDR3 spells CASSELRQISNYGYTF. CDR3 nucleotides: TGTGCCAGCAGTGAACTCCGCCAGATCTCTAACTATGGCTACACCTTC.

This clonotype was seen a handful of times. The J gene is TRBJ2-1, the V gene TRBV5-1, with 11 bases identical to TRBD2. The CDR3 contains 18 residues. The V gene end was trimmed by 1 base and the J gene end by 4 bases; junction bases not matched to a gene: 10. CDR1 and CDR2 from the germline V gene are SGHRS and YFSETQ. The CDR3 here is CASSLRASGRIPYNEQFF. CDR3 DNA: TGCGCCAGCAGCTTGCGAGCTAGCGGGAGGATCCCATACAATGAGCAGTTCTTC.

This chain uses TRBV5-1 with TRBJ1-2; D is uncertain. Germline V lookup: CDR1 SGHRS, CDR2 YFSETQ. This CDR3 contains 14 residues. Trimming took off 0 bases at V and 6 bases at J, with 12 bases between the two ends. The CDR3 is CASSLARGEHGYTF. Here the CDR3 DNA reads TGCGCCAGCAGCTTGGCCCGAGGAGAACATGGCTACACCTTC.

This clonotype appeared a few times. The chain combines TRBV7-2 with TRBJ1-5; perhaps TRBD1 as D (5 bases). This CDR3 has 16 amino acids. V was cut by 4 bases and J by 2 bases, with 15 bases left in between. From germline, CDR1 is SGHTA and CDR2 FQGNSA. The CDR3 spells CASSSRTGRGNQPQHF. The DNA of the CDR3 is TGTGCCAGCAGCTCCCGGACGGGACGGGGCAATCAGCCCCAGCATTTT. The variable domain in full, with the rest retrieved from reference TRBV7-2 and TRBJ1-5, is GAGVSQSPSNKVTEKGKDVELRCDPISGHTALYWYRQSLGQGLEFLIYFQGNSAPDKSGLPSDRFSAERTGGSVSTLTIQRTQQEDSAVYLCASSSRTGRGNQPQHFGDGTRLSIL.

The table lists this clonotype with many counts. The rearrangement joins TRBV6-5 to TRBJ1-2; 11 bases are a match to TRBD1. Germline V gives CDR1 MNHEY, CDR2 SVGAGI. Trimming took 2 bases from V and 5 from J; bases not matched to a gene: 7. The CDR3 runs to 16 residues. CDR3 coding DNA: TGTGCCAGCAGTTACCTTCGGACAGGGGGCGGGTATGGCTACACCTTC. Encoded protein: CASSYLRTGGGYGYTF.

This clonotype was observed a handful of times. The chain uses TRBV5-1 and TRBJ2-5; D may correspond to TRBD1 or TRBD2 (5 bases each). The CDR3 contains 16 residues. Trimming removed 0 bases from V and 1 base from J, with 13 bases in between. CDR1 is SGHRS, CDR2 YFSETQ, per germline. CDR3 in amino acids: CASSLGSAGSQETQYF. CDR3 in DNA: TGCGCCAGCAGCTTGGGGAGCGCAGGGAGCCAAGAGACCCAGTACTTC.

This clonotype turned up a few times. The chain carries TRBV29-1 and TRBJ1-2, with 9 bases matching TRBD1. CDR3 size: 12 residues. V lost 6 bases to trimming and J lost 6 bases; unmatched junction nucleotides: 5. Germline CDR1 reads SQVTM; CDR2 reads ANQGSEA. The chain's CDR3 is CSVFDRGDGYTF. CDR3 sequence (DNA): TGCAGCGTCTTCGACAGGGGGGATGGCTACACCTTC.

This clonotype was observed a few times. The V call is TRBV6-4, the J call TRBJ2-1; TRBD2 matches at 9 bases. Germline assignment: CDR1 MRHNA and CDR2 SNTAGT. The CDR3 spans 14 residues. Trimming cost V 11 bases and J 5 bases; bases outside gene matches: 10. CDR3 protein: CASGASGTHNEQFF. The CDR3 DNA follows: TGTGCCTCGGGGGCTAGCGGGACCCACAATGAGCAGTTCTTC.

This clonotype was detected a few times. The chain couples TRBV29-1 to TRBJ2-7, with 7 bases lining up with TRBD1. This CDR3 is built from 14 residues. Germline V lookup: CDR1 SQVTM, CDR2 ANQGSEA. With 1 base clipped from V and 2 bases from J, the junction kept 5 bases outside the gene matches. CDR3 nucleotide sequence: TGCAGCGTTGAAGTAAGGGGGCGAGCCTACGAGCAGTACTTC. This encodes CSVEVRGRAYEQYF.

The CDR3 region is CASSWGTGPYSPLHF. CDR3 nucleotides: TGTGCCAGCAGTTGGGGGACAGGGCCATATTCACCCCTCCACTTT. This rearrangement joins TRBV28 to TRBJ1-6; 9 bases line up with TRBD1. This CDR3 has 15 amino acids. V trimming: 4 bases; J trimming: 8 bases; junction bases outside the gene matches: 6. Germline V gene lookup returns CDR1 MDHEN and CDR2 SYDVKM.

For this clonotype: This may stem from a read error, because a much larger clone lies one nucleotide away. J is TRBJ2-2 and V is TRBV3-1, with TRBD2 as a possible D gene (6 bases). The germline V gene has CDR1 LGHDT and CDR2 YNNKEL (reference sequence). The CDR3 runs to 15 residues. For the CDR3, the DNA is TGTGCCAGCAGCCTAGACGGGACTCACACCGGGGAGCCGTTTTTT. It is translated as CASSLDGTHTGEPFF.

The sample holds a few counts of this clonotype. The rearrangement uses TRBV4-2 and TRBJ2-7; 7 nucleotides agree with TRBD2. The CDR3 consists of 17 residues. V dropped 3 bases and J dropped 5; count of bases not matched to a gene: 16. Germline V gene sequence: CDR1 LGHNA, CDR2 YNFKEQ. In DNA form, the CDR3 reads TGTGCCAGCAGCCAGGGCGAATGGGGGAGGGAAGGAGACGAGCAGTACTTC. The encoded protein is CASSQGEWGREGDEQYF.

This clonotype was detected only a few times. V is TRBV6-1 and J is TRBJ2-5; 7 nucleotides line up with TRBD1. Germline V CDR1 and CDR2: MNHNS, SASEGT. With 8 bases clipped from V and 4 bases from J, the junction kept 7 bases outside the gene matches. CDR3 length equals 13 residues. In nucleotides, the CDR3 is TGTGCCAGCCGGGACAGTGGAAGAGAGACCCAGTACTTC. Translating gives CASRDSGRETQYF.

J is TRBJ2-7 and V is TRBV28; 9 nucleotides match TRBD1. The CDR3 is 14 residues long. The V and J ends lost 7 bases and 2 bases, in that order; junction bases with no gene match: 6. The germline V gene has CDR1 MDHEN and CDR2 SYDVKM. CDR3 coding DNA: TGTGCCAGCAAAGGACAGGGGCCAACCTACGAGCAGTACTTC. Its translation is CASKGQGPTYEQYF.

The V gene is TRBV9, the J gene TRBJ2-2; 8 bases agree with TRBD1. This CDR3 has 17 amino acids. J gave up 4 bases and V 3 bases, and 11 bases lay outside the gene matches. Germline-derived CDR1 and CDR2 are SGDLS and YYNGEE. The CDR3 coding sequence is TGTGCCAGCAGCGCAAGTCGACAGGGGAGAAGCACCGGGGAGCTGTTTTTT. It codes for CASSASRQGRSTGELFF.

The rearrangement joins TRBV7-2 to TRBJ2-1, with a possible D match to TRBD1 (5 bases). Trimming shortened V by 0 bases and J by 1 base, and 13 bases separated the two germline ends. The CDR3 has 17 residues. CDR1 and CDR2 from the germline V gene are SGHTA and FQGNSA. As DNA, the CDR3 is TGTGCCAGCAGCTTAGCCGTGGGGCCAGGGTCCTACAATGAGCAGTTCTTC. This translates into CASSLAVGPGSYNEQFF.

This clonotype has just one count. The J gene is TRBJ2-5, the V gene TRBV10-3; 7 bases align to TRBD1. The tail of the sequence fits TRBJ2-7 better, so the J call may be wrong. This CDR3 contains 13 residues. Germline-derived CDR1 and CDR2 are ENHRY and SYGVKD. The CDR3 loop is CAIKGTESSEQYF. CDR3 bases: TGTGCCATCAAGGGGACAGAATCTTCCGAGCAGTACTTC.

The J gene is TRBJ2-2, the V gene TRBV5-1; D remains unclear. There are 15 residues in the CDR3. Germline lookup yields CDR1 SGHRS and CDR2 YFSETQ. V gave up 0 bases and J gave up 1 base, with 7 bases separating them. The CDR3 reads CASSLALGNTGELFF. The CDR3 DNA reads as TGCGCCAGCAGCTTGGCCTTAGGGAACACCGGGGAGCTGTTTTTT.

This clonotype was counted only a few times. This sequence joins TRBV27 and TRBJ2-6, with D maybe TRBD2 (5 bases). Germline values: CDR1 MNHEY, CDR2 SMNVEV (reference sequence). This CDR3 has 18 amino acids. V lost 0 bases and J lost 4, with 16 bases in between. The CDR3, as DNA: TGTGCCAGCAGTTTATCTGGTGCTAGCTCCTCCGGGGCCAACGTCCTGACTTTC. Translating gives CASSLSGASSSGANVLTF.

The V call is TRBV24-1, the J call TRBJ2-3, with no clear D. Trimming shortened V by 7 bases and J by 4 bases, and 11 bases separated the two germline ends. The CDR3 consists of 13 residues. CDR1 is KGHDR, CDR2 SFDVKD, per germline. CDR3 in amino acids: CATRESWSDTQYF. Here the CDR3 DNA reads TGTGCCACCAGGGAGTCTTGGTCAGATACGCAGTATTTT.

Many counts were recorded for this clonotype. This CDR3 is CSARDGSPPANEQFF. The CDR3 nucleotides are TGCAGTGCTAGAGATGGGAGCCCTCCGGCCAATGAGCAGTTCTTC. The chain uses TRBV20-1 and TRBJ2-1, with D perhaps TRBD2 (5 bases). The CDR3 extends over 15 amino acids. Between the trimmed V and J ends, which lost 0 bases and 6 bases, there was a span of 15 bases. The germline V gene has CDR1 DFQATT and CDR2 SNEGSKA (reference sequence).